These 10 T cell receptor beta chains were all obtained from the same sample, sequenced in a study of blood T cell repertoires in COVID-19. Clones were read by immunoSEQ multiplex PCR, and TCRdb kept only the in-frame ones, dropping some. The sample consists of roughly 43,000 clones, around nine tenths of them appearing once. Sample: peripheral blood. The receptors shown here come from a human donor in a cohort sampled during active COVID-19.

The chain has TRBV6-6 and TRBJ2-7; possibly TRBD1 for D (6 bases). Trimming took 5 bases from V and 4 from J, leaving 15 bases between them. This CDR3 has 14 residues. Germline values: CDR1 MNHNY, CDR2 SVGAGI (reference sequence). CDR3 residues: CASSGRDKRYEQYF. The CDR3 region has the DNA TGTGCCAGCAGTGGCCGGGACAAAAGATACGAGCAGTACTTC.

This sequence joins TRBV11-2 and TRBJ1-6; unclear D gene. Germline CDR1 SGHAT, CDR2 FQNNGV. V was clipped by 5 bases and J by 8 bases, with 16 bases between them. The length of the CDR3 is 15 residues. The CDR3 nucleotides are TGTGCCAGCAGCCCCAACCCTTCCGGAGATTCACCCCTCCACTTT. Its protein product is CASSPNPSGDSPLHF.

The V call is TRBV28, the J call TRBJ1-4; 7 bases are a match to TRBD1. Trimming took 6 bases from V and 6 from J; bases not matched to a gene: 7. Germline V lookup: CDR1 MDHEN, CDR2 SYDVKM. CDR3 length: 14 amino acids. CDR3 region: CASSFTGADEKLFF. The CDR3 coding sequence is TGTGCCAGCAGCTTCACAGGGGCGGATGAAAAACTGTTTTTT.

The V gene is TRBV13, the J gene TRBJ1-4; TRBD1 matches at 7 bases. The germline CDR1 and CDR2 sequences are PRHDT and FYEKMQ (reference sequence). J was trimmed by 6 bases and V by 5 bases; bases with no gene match: 6. The CDR3 totals 14 residues. This chain's CDR3 is CASSPRQGDEKLFF. CDR3 nucleotides: TGTGCCAGCAGCCCCAGACAGGGCGATGAAAAACTGTTTTTT.

The chain carries TRBV28 and TRBJ2-3; 8 bases agree with TRBD2. Germline V gene sequence: CDR1 MDHEN, CDR2 SYDVKM. The trim removed 6 bases at V and 3 bases at J, leaving 8 bases unmatched. The CDR3 has 15 residues. The CDR3 reads CASREAGVGTDTQYF. CDR3 nucleotides: TGTGCCAGCAGAGAAGCGGGAGTGGGAACAGATACGCAGTATTTT.

This sequence joins TRBV30 and TRBJ1-2; D is unresolved. The CDR3 length is 13 residues. CDR1 is GTSNPN and CDR2 is SVGIG in the germline V gene (reference sequence). Trimming shortened V by 1 base and J by 6 bases, and 12 bases separated the two germline ends. In DNA, the CDR3 is TGTGCCTGGAGTGCCCGGAGTCTTCATGGCTACACCTTC. Translating gives CAWSARSLHGYTF. The entire variable domain, with the rest obtained from reference TRBV30 and TRBJ1-2, is as follows: SQTIHQWPATLVQPVGSPLSLECTVEGTSNPNLYWYRQAAGRGLQLLFYSVGIGQISSEVPQNLSASRPQDRQFILSSKKLLLSDSGFYLCAWSARSLHGYTFGSGTRLTVV.

V gene TRBV2 combines with J gene TRBJ1-5; D is perhaps TRBD1 (5 bases). This CDR3 has 12 amino acids. V lost 8 bases and J lost 5, with 10 bases in between. Germline V gene lookup returns CDR1 SNHLY and CDR2 FYNNEI. CDR3 sequence reads: CASQDTYQPQHF. CDR3 DNA sequence: TGTGCCAGCCAGGACACCTATCAGCCCCAGCATTTT.

The CDR3 is CASSESSGSSYEQYF. The CDR3 region has the DNA TGTGCCAGCAGTGAAAGCAGCGGGAGTTCCTACGAGCAGTACTTC. V and J are TRBV6-1 and TRBJ2-7, with 8 bases that match TRBD2. CDR3 length: 15 amino acids. Germline trimming cut 2 bases from V and 1 base from J; bases unmatched to any gene: 4. Germline V gives CDR1 MNHNS, CDR2 SASEGT.

In DNA, the CDR3 is TGTGCCAGTAGTATTACTAGCGGGAGGGCCCCTGAGAATGAGCAGTTCTTC. As protein: CASSITSGRAPENEQFF. The chain carries TRBV19 and TRBJ2-1; 13 nucleotides match TRBD2. The germline gives CDR1 LNHDA, CDR2 SQIVND (reference sequence). Germline trimming cut 3 bases from V and 7 bases from J; bases unmatched to any gene: 9. The CDR3 has 17 residues.

This sequence joins TRBV25-1 and TRBJ2-5; D not resolved. The germline CDR1 and CDR2 sequences are MGHDK and SYGVNS. The V end lost 1 base, the J end lost 2 bases, and 11 bases lay between the germline ends. The CDR3 runs to 15 residues. The CDR3 loop reads CASSEFRVTQETQYF. DNA of the CDR3: TGTGCCAGCAGTGAATTTCGGGTCACACAAGAGACCCAGTACTTC.